The 31 T cell receptor beta chains reported below all come from one sample, sequenced in a study of shared clonotypes between healthy human individuals. Sequencing used immunoSEQ multiplex PCR; TCRdb keeps in-frame clones, though not all of them. Of roughly 700,000 clones in the sample, 74% are singletons; the top ten hold over 1.5%. Input material: memory CD4+ T cells sorted from blood. Sample subset: CD45RA-negative fraction. All receptors derive from a woman aged 25 to 45 in good health.

The CDR3 here is CASSVNGLSNQPQHF. Written as DNA, the CDR3 is TGCGCCAGCAGTGTAAACGGATTGAGCAATCAGCCCCAGCATTTT. The chain joins TRBV10-2 to TRBJ1-5; D not certain. The CDR3 runs to 15 residues. V was clipped by 4 bases and J by 1 base, with 11 bases between them. The germline gives CDR1 WSHSY, CDR2 SAAADI.

The CDR3 sequence is CASYSGRAPDTQYF. The CDR3 region has the DNA TGTGCCAGTTATAGCGGGAGGGCCCCAGATACGCAGTATTTT. The J gene is TRBJ2-3, the V gene TRBV19, with 11 bases fitting TRBD2. CDR3 length equals 14 residues. V shed 8 bases and J 4 bases; nucleotides not matched to a gene: 5. Germline-derived CDR1 and CDR2 are LNHDA and SQIVND (reference sequence).

This clone was seen a single time. The chain links TRBV2 to TRBJ2-7; D might be TRBD2 (5 bases). The germline gives CDR1 SNHLY, CDR2 FYNNEI. The CDR3 consists of 14 residues. V was pared by 5 bases and J by 0 bases, with 11 bases between. CDR3 DNA sequence: TGTGCCAGCAGTATCGGACTTATCTCCTACGAGCAGTACTTC. This translates into CASSIGLISYEQYF.

The chain's CDR3 is CASRLAGGPYEQYF. The CDR3 DNA reads TGCGCCAGCAGATTAGCGGGAGGGCCCTACGAGCAGTACTTC. The chain employs TRBV5-1 and TRBJ2-7; 11 bases line up with TRBD2. The length of the CDR3 is 14 residues. The germline CDR1 and CDR2 sequences are SGHRS and YFSETQ. The V segment lost 5 bases and the J segment 2 bases; nucleotides outside the gene matches: 3.

This clone was seen repeatedly, ten times or more. This chain connects TRBV7-9 to TRBJ1-2; D call uncertain. Germline values: CDR1 SEHNR, CDR2 FQNEAQ (reference sequence). This CDR3 comprises 14 residues. Deletions cut 1 base from V and 8 bases from J, with 14 bases between. CDR3 sequence reads: CASSLGSGLGGYTF. The CDR3 bases are TGTGCCAGCAGCTTAGGGTCCGGCCTCGGCGGCTACACCTTC.

The V call is TRBV19, the J call TRBJ2-3, with 10 bases fitting TRBD2. V lost 6 bases to trimming and J lost 4 bases; unmatched junction nucleotides: 4. The CDR3 extends over 14 amino acids. Germline V lookup: CDR1 LNHDA, CDR2 SQIVND (reference sequence). The CDR3 region has the DNA TGTGCCAGTAGCAGGCTAGCGGGAGCAGATACGCAGTATTTT. Its translation: CASSRLAGADTQYF.

The genes are TRBV6-1 and TRBJ1-2; no clear D gene. The CDR3 runs 14 residues. Germline-derived CDR1 and CDR2 are MNHNS and SASEGT. V lost 3 bases and J 4 bases, leaving 12 bases between the germline ends. This CDR3 is CASSDGVVGYGYTF. The CDR3 DNA sequence: TGTGCCAGCAGTGACGGGGTGGTGGGCTATGGCTACACCTTC.

For the CDR3, the DNA is TGTGCCAGCAGTCCCGCGGTCGGGGGACGGCCCCAGCATTTT. It yields the protein CASSPAVGGRPQHF. The chain is built from TRBV11-2 and TRBJ1-5; maybe TRBD1 (5 bases). The CDR3 is made up of 14 amino acids. Germline V CDR1 and CDR2: SGHAT, FQNNGV. With 6 bases removed from V and 9 bases from J, the gap between germline ends came to 18 bases.

This clone was observed a few times. CDR3 amino acids: CASSWDRAANTEAFF. Written as DNA, the CDR3 is TGCGCCAGCAGCTGGGACAGGGCTGCGAACACTGAAGCTTTCTTT. The chain combines TRBV5-1 with TRBJ1-1; 9 bases match TRBD1. V lost 3 bases to trimming and J lost 1 base; unmatched junction nucleotides: 4. CDR1 is SGHRS and CDR2 is YFSETQ in the germline V gene. The CDR3 consists of 15 residues.

This clone was detected a few times. V usage is TRBV11-2 and J usage is TRBJ2-7; 13 bases are a match to TRBD2. The germline CDR1 and CDR2 sequences are SGHAT and FQNNGV. With 6 bases clipped from V and 2 bases from J, the junction kept 7 bases outside the gene matches. The CDR3 is 16 amino acids. In nucleotides, the CDR3 is TGTGCCAGCAGTTCCCAAGGGACTAGCGGGACCTACGAGCAGTACTTC. Translation: CASSSQGTSGTYEQYF.

With regard to this clone: The sample contains more than one DNA sequence encoding this CDR3. The J gene is TRBJ2-7, the V gene TRBV6-5; D unresolved. The germline V gene encodes CDR1 MNHEY and CDR2 SVGAGI. The length of the CDR3 is 14 residues. Trimming left V 0 bases short and J 2 bases short, with 8 bases between. Written as DNA, the CDR3 is TGTGCCAGCAGTTACTCAGGCTCAACCTACGAGCAGTACTTC. It translates to CASSYSGSTYEQYF.

This chain uses TRBV5-8 with TRBJ2-7; 9 bases align to TRBD1. This CDR3 contains 16 residues. In germline, CDR1 is SGHTS, CDR2 YDEGEE. Germline trimming cut 4 bases from V and 5 bases from J; bases unmatched to any gene: 13. The CDR3 nucleotides are TGTGCCAGCAGCCTCACGACAGGGGGATCCATTGACGAGCAGTACTTC. Translating gives CASSLTTGGSIDEQYF.

This chain joins TRBV28 and TRBJ2-7; D is possibly TRBD1 or TRBD2 (6 bases each). Trimming cost V 10 bases and J 2 bases, with 18 bases left between them. The V gene's germline CDR1 is MDHEN and CDR2 SYDVKM. CDR3 size: 14 residues. The CDR3 loop reads CATTWGAGTYEQYF. In DNA form, the CDR3 reads TGTGCCACCACGTGGGGGGCGGGTACCTACGAGCAGTACTTC.

The chain joins TRBV9 to TRBJ2-7; the match to TRBD2 covers 9 bases. J was trimmed by 2 bases and V by 0 bases; bases with no gene match: 9. Per the germline V gene, CDR1 is SGDLS and CDR2 is YYNGEE. This CDR3 is 17 amino acids long. CDR3 nucleotides: TGTGCCAGCAGCGTAGAGGAAGGTTTAGCGGGAGCCTACGAGCAGTACTTC. It yields the protein CASSVEEGLAGAYEQYF.

This chain links TRBV6-1 with TRBJ2-4; 9 positions agree with TRBD1. This CDR3 is 17 amino acids long. Trimming took 4 bases from V and 0 from J; bases not matched to a gene: 7. Germline CDR1 reads MNHNS; CDR2 reads SASEGT. The CDR3 DNA is TGTGCCAGCAGTGCCCCGGGACAGGGTGTAGCCAAAAACATTCAGTACTTC. Its translation: CASSAPGQGVAKNIQYF.

The chain employs TRBV30 and TRBJ1-2; D is ambiguous. The CDR3 totals 13 residues. With 0 bases removed from V and 0 bases from J, the gap between germline ends came to 5 bases. Germline CDR1 is GTSNPN and CDR2 is SVGIG (reference sequence). The CDR3 here is CAWSVITNYGYTF. CDR3 DNA sequence: TGTGCCTGGAGTGTAATCACTAACTATGGCTACACCTTC.

The chain couples TRBV27 to TRBJ2-5; a weak D match, TRBD2 (6 bases). This CDR3 region has 15 residues. Trimming took off 0 bases at V and 7 bases at J, with 15 bases between the two ends. CDR1 is MNHEY, CDR2 SMNVEV, per germline (reference sequence). The chain's CDR3 is CASSLSTSGLSTQYF. Here the CDR3 DNA reads TGTGCCAGCAGTTTATCGACCAGCGGGCTCTCGACCCAGTACTTC.

This clone was observed many times. The J gene is TRBJ2-5, the V gene TRBV5-6; no firm D call. Trimming pared 0 bases from V and 5 bases from J, leaving 5 bases between. The CDR3 consists of 12 residues. From germline, CDR1 is SGHDT and CDR2 YYEEEE. This chain's CDR3 is CASSLATETQYF. Here the CDR3 DNA reads TGTGCCAGCAGCTTGGCGACGGAGACCCAGTACTTC.

There are many counts of this clone. The chain combines TRBV4-1 with TRBJ1-5, with 7 bases that match TRBD1. This CDR3 spans 17 amino acids. Germline CDR1 MGHRA, CDR2 YSYEKL. J lost 6 bases, V lost 0 bases, and 11 bases had no gene match. The DNA of the CDR3 is TGCGCCAGCAGCCAAGATCTTTTTCACAGGGGAACTCAGCCCCAGCATTTT. Translation gives CASSQDLFHRGTQPQHF.

This clone was counted a few times. This chain joins TRBV5-1 and TRBJ1-4; 9 bases line up with TRBD1. The CDR3 spans 15 residues. Germline assignment: CDR1 SGHRS and CDR2 YFSETQ. The J segment lost 4 bases and the V segment lost 7 bases, leaving 8 bases of the junction unmatched. CDR3 amino acids: CASRIQGADNEKLFF. CDR3 nucleotide sequence: TGCGCCAGCCGAATACAGGGGGCTGATAATGAAAAACTGTTTTTT.

This clone has a handful of counts. V gene TRBV4-1 combines with J gene TRBJ1-3, with TRBD1 matching over 7 bases. CDR1 is MGHRA and CDR2 is YSYEKL in the germline V gene. J gave up 3 bases and V 0 bases, and 8 bases lay outside the gene matches. CDR3 size: 17 residues. For the CDR3, the DNA is TGCGCCAGCAGCCAAGATTTTCGGGACAGTAATGGAAACACCATATATTTT. Protein: CASSQDFRDSNGNTIYF.

This chain uses TRBV6-5 with TRBJ2-1; the D gene is possibly TRBD2 (7 bases). This CDR3 has 15 amino acids. Germline CDR1 is MNHEY and CDR2 is SVGAGI. Trimming left V 2 bases short and J 1 base short, with 9 bases between. As DNA, the CDR3 is TGTGCCAGCAGTTACCGGGGGGCGTCCTACAATGAGCAGTTCTTC. This translates into CASSYRGASYNEQFF.

This clone showed up just a few times. This rearrangement joins TRBV7-3 to TRBJ2-7; a weak D match, TRBD2 (5 bases). Germline loops: CDR1 SGHTA, CDR2 FQGTGA. The CDR3 is 13 residues long. With 0 bases removed from V and 5 bases from J, the gap between germline ends came to 8 bases. The CDR3 DNA reads as TGTGCCAGCAGCTTAACGCCCGGGGACGAGCAGTACTTC. Translated, it gives CASSLTPGDEQYF.

The chain is built from TRBV18 and TRBJ1-5; D is ambiguous. This CDR3 region has 15 residues. Trimming took 3 bases from V and 4 from J, leaving 13 bases between them. The germline CDR1 and CDR2 sequences are KGHSH and LQKENI. The CDR3 is CASSPTPDGNQPQHF. CDR3 nucleotide sequence: TGTGCCAGCTCACCTACACCGGACGGAAATCAGCCCCAGCATTTT.

The chain joins TRBV15 to TRBJ2-1, with D unresolved. This CDR3 has 13 amino acids. Germline V gives CDR1 LNHNV, CDR2 YYDKDF (reference sequence). Trimming pared 4 bases from V and 2 bases from J, leaving 6 bases between. In nucleotides, the CDR3 is TGTGCCACCAGCACCGACCCCTACAATGAGCAGTTCTTC. Its translation is CATSTDPYNEQFF.

The rearrangement links TRBV21-1 to TRBJ2-3. TRBV21-1 is deemed a pseudogene. The CDR3 contains 17 residues. CDR3 nucleotides: TGTGCCAGCAGCATCCCCAACCCGGGGGCCCGCACAGATACGCAGTATTTT. Translation: CASSIPNPGARTDTQYF.

V is TRBV14 and J is TRBJ2-7, with D perhaps matching TRBD2 (5 bases). V was shortened by 7 bases and J by 9 bases, with 28 bases between the two germline ends. This CDR3 contains 16 residues. Germline V gene sequence: CDR1 SGHDN, CDR2 FVKESK. CDR3 sequence (DNA): TGTGCCAGCATCACAAGGGCCCCGACTAAGGATACTCCGCAGTACTTC. Protein: CASITRAPTKDTPQYF.

This CDR3 reads CASSQGRVNEKLFF. CDR3 in DNA: TGTGCCAGCAGCCAGGGACGGGTGAATGAAAAACTGTTTTTT. The gene calls are TRBV28 and TRBJ1-4, with TRBD1 as a possible D gene (5 bases). V was shortened by 6 bases and J by 5 bases, with 13 bases between the two germline ends. The CDR3 covers 14 residues. The germline V gene has CDR1 MDHEN and CDR2 SYDVKM.

The chain is built from TRBV28 and TRBJ1-5, with D perhaps TRBD1 (5 bases). The V end was cut by 5 bases, the J end by 9 bases, with 14 bases between. The CDR3 is 13 amino acids. Germline V gives CDR1 MDHEN, CDR2 SYDVKM. The CDR3 is CASSPLFGGPQHF. In DNA form, the CDR3 reads TGTGCCAGCAGTCCCCTCTTTGGGGGGCCCCAGCATTTT. Looking up the rest from reference TRBV28 and TRBJ1-5 gives the full variable domain: DVKVTQSSRYLVKRTGEKVFLECVQDMDHENMFWYRQDPGLGLRLIYFSYDVKMKEKGDIPEGYSVSREKKERFSLILESASTNQTSMYLCASSPLFGGPQHFGDGTRLSIL.

The chain carries TRBV7-2 and TRBJ1-1; no clear D. V dropped 6 bases and J dropped 0 bases, with 11 bases sitting between them. CDR3 length: 14 residues. CDR1 SGHTA and CDR2 FQGNSA come from the germline V gene. CDR3: CASRPRGMNTEAFF. Here the CDR3 DNA reads TGTGCCAGCAGACCCCGAGGAATGAACACTGAAGCTTTCTTT.

This clone has only a few counts. Distinct nucleotide sequences in the sample also encode this CDR3. The chain has TRBV29-1 and TRBJ2-3, with D hard to call. The CDR3 covers 10 residues. Germline V gene sequence: CDR1 SQVTM, CDR2 ANQGSEA. Trimming pared 2 bases from V and 3 bases from J, leaving 0 bases between. CDR3 sequence: CSVETDTQYF. Written as DNA, the CDR3 is TGCAGCGTTGAAACAGATACGCAGTATTTT.